The 28 T cell receptor beta chains listed next were all sequenced from one sample in a study of blood T cell repertoires in COVID-19. Generated by immunoSEQ multiplex PCR, the TCRdb table keeps only in-frame clones and is missing some. The sample yields approximately 240,000 clones, about nine tenths seen once. What was sequenced was PBMCs or T cells enriched from blood (not recorded which). The receptors shown here come from a woman aged 30 to 39 with acute COVID-19.

This sequence joins TRBV28 and TRBJ2-3; TRBD2 matches 13 bases. This CDR3 spans 17 amino acids. CDR1 and CDR2 (germline): MDHEN, SYDVKM. J lost 4 bases, V lost 6 bases, and 10 bases had no gene match. CDR3 sequence reads: CASRIGGLAGEADTQYF. CDR3 sequence (DNA): TGTGCCAGCAGAATAGGAGGACTAGCGGGAGAGGCAGATACGCAGTATTTT.

J is TRBJ2-5 and V is TRBV6-8; TRBD1 agrees at 9 bases. Looked up from germline, CDR1 is MNHGY and CDR2 is SAAAGT. This CDR3 is built from 16 residues. V lost 6 bases to trimming and J lost 5 bases; unmatched junction nucleotides: 13. In DNA form, the CDR3 reads TGTGCCAGCAGACCCCCGACAGGGGGATTAGGGGAGACCCAGTACTTC. This codes for CASRPPTGGLGETQYF.

The chain is built from TRBV19 and TRBJ2-1, with D perhaps TRBD2 (5 bases). This CDR3 contains 16 residues. Trimming cost V 1 base and J 1 base, with 11 bases left between them. From germline, CDR1 is LNHDA and CDR2 SQIVND (reference sequence). CDR3 in DNA: TGTGCCAGTAGTATAGCGAGAGGGCCATCCTACAATGAGCAGTTCTTC. Translation gives CASSIARGPSYNEQFF.

The V and J genes are TRBV18 and TRBJ2-3; TRBD2 agrees at 14 bases. CDR3 length: 16 amino acids. V shed 6 bases, J shed 4 bases, and the junction held 6 bases outside the gene matches. Looked up from germline, CDR1 is KGHSH and CDR2 is LQKENI. CDR3 region: CASSPPGLAGADTQYF. CDR3 nucleotides: TGTGCCAGCTCCCCTCCGGGACTAGCGGGAGCAGATACGCAGTATTTT.

This chain uses TRBV11-2 with TRBJ1-1, with D hard to call. The germline gives CDR1 SGHAT, CDR2 FQNNGV. The CDR3 contains 14 residues. V was pared by 1 base and J by 3 bases, with 9 bases between. CDR3 in DNA: TGTGCCAGCAGCTTAGTATGGAGGGACACTGAAGCTTTCTTT. It is translated as CASSLVWRDTEAFF.

This clone was observed a handful of times. The J gene is TRBJ2-4, the V gene TRBV5-1; TRBD1 aligns across 11 bases. This CDR3 is built from 17 residues. CDR1 is SGHRS, CDR2 YFSETQ, per germline. V dropped 4 bases and J dropped 1; count of bases not matched to a gene: 7. The DNA for the CDR3 is TGCGCCAGCAGCGTGGGACAGGGGGATCGGGCCAAAAACATTCAGTACTTC. It codes for CASSVGQGDRAKNIQYF.

In its sample, this clone was seen a few times. The gene calls are TRBV28 and TRBJ1-5, with D possibly being TRBD1 (5 bases). This CDR3 is built from 14 residues. Trimming stripped 10 bases from V and 4 bases from J, with 17 bases between. Germline lookup yields CDR1 MDHEN and CDR2 SYDVKM. In DNA form, the CDR3 reads TGTGCCACCATTGGGGGGGGACCAAATCAGCCCCAGCATTTT. It is translated as CATIGGGPNQPQHF.

The chain links TRBV6-5 to TRBJ2-7; 9 bases match TRBD1. CDR3 size: 15 residues. V trimming: 10 bases; J trimming: 0 bases; junction bases outside the gene matches: 10. CDR1 MNHEY and CDR2 SVGAGI come from the germline V gene. The CDR3 sequence is CATMTGTGRSYEQYF. CDR3 sequence (DNA): TGTGCCACCATGACCGGGACAGGGCGCTCCTACGAGCAGTACTTC.

The chain is built from TRBV9 and TRBJ2-5, with a possible D match to TRBD2 (5 bases). The V and J ends lost 0 bases and 2 bases respectively, with 11 bases between them. CDR3 length: 15 amino acids. Germline CDR1 and CDR2: SGDLS and YYNGEE. CDR3 region: CASSVVSGSQETQYF. For the CDR3, the DNA is TGTGCCAGCAGCGTAGTATCGGGATCTCAAGAGACCCAGTACTTC.

The chain combines TRBV7-2 with TRBJ2-7; TRBD1 is a possible D gene (5 bases). This CDR3 has 17 amino acids. Trimming took 1 base from V and 2 from J, leaving 18 bases between them. In germline, CDR1 is SGHTA, CDR2 FQGNSA. Written as DNA, the CDR3 is TGTGCCAGCAGCTTAGGGGATGGGGCGTTCTACACCTACGAGCAGTACTTC. As protein: CASSLGDGAFYTYEQYF.

Points on this clone: Germline is not matched at one junction end, which may reflect a read error. The rearrangement links TRBV10-3 to TRBJ2-1; 8 nucleotides align to TRBD2. CDR3 length: 14 amino acids. Germline V CDR1 and CDR2: ENHRY, SYGVKD. The CDR3 DNA sequence: TGTGCCATCACTGAGGGGACTAGTTACAATGAGCAGTTCTTC. It encodes CAITEGTSYNEQFF.

This rearrangement joins TRBV12-3 or TRBV12-4 to TRBJ1-2, with 10 bases aligning to TRBD1. CDR3 length equals 12 residues. J gave up 8 bases and V 8 bases, and 5 bases lay outside the gene matches. The DNA of the CDR3 is TGTGCCAGCCAGACAGGGGGCGAAGGCTACACCTTC. Protein product: CASQTGGEGYTF.

The chain is built from TRBV5-1 and TRBJ1-4; no firm D call. Germline CDR1 is SGHRS and CDR2 is YFSETQ. The V end lost 4 bases, the J end lost 0 bases, and 13 bases lay between the germline ends. The CDR3 consists of 16 residues. The CDR3 DNA sequence: TGCGCCAGCAGCGCCGGACTACAGACAACTAATGAAAAACTGTTTTTT. It yields the protein CASSAGLQTTNEKLFF.

The rearrangement links TRBV6-2 or TRBV6-3 to TRBJ1-1; 8 bases fit TRBD1. The CDR3 consists of 13 residues. CDR1 is MNHEY and CDR2 is SVGEGT in the germline V gene. Germline trimming cut 0 bases from V and 7 bases from J; bases unmatched to any gene: 1. CDR3 loop: CASSYSTGVEAFF. CDR3 nucleotides: TGTGCCAGCAGTTACTCGACAGGGGTTGAAGCTTTCTTT.

The CDR3 region is CASSKYNEQFF. The CDR3 nucleotides read TGTGCCAGCAGTAAATACAATGAGCAGTTCTTC. This chain joins TRBV16 and TRBJ2-1, with D hard to call. The germline V gene encodes CDR1 KGHSY and CDR2 FQNENV. CDR3 length: 11 amino acids. Trimming pared 6 bases from V and 4 bases from J, leaving 4 bases between.

The rearrangement joins TRBV2 to TRBJ2-3; 7 bases match TRBD1. From germline, CDR1 is SNHLY and CDR2 FYNNEI. The ends lost 6 bases at V and 2 bases at J; junction bases unmatched: 5. There are 14 residues in the CDR3. As DNA, the CDR3 is TGTGCCAGCAGAAAGGGGGCGCACACAGATACGCAGTATTTT. Protein product: CASRKGAHTDTQYF.

V and J are TRBV2 and TRBJ2-7; 14 bases match TRBD2. Looked up from germline, CDR1 is SNHLY and CDR2 is FYNNEI. The CDR3 has 14 residues. V shed 6 bases and J 4 bases; nucleotides not matched to a gene: 2. The CDR3 is CASRRTSGGYEQYF. The CDR3 bases are TGTGCCAGCAGGCGGACTAGCGGGGGGTACGAGCAGTACTTC.

The genes are TRBV10-1 and TRBJ2-7; D is uncertain. The CDR3 totals 13 residues. V was shortened by 9 bases and J by 5 bases, with 17 bases between the two germline ends. The germline CDR1 and CDR2 sequences are WNHNN and SYGVQD (reference sequence). CDR3 residues: CASTSDFFNEQYF. The DNA for the CDR3 is TGCGCCAGTACTTCTGATTTCTTCAACGAGCAGTACTTC.

The chain is built from TRBV7-9 and TRBJ1-2; the D is unclear. Germline V gene data show CDR1 as SEHNR and CDR2 as FQNEAQ (reference sequence). CDR3 length: 12 residues. Trimming took off 1 base at V and 8 bases at J, with 8 bases between the two ends. This CDR3 is CASSLDSPGYTF. DNA of the CDR3: TGTGCCAGCAGCTTAGACAGTCCCGGCTACACCTTC.

The J gene is TRBJ1-5, the V gene TRBV6-2 or TRBV6-3; 7 bases fit TRBD1. With 6 bases clipped from V and 3 bases from J, the junction kept 5 bases outside the gene matches. The CDR3 covers 14 residues. CDR1 and CDR2 (germline): MNHEY, SVGEGT. The CDR3 spells CASSHGTVNQPQHF. The CDR3 region has the DNA TGTGCCAGCAGCCACGGGACAGTCAATCAGCCCCAGCATTTT.

A remark on this clone: No DNA is shown, since the ends of the CDR3 on it are uncertain; the CDR3 is the one TCRdb lists. The rearrangement joins TRBV19 to TRBJ2-7; the table's D call of TRBD2 was not tested on the DNA. The germline V gene has CDR1 LNHDA and CDR2 SQIVND (reference sequence). A total of 15 residues make up the CDR3, ends included. CDR3 residues: CASSITGISVYEQYF.

V gene TRBV5-6 combines with J gene TRBJ2-3; 9 bases match TRBD1. CDR3 size: 16 residues. J lost 2 bases, V lost 5 bases, and 9 bases had no gene match. Germline V lookup: CDR1 SGHDT, CDR2 YYEEEE. The CDR3: CASSRVGQGSTDTQYF. In nucleotides, the CDR3 is TGTGCCAGCAGTCGGGTCGGACAGGGGTCCACAGATACGCAGTATTTT. Using reference TRBV5-6 and TRBJ2-3 for the parts outside the CDR3, the full variable domain is DAGVTQSPTHLIKTRGQQVTLRCSPKSGHDTVSWYQQALGQGPQFIFQYYEEEERQRGNFPDRFSGHQFPNYSSELNVNALLLGDSALYLCASSRVGQGSTDTQYFGPGTRLTVL.

This chain links TRBV5-1 with TRBJ2-2; a possible D gene is TRBD2 (5 bases). CDR1 and CDR2 from the germline V gene are SGHRS and YFSETQ. CDR3 size: 15 residues. The V gene lost 3 bases and the J gene lost 6 bases, with 15 bases spanning the gap. The CDR3 nucleotides read TGCGCCAGCAGCTGGCCACTAGAAACAGCCGGGGAGCTGTTTTTT. Its protein product is CASSWPLETAGELFF.

This clone has more than one count but fewer than ten. V gene TRBV2 combines with J gene TRBJ1-1; D is unclear. V shed 6 bases and J shed 2 bases, with 7 bases lying between them. The germline V gene encodes CDR1 SNHLY and CDR2 FYNNEI. This CDR3 contains 12 residues. CDR3 bases: TGTGCCAGCAGCGAGGGCAACACTGAAGCTTTCTTT. This codes for CASSEGNTEAFF.

The gene calls are TRBV6-5 and TRBJ1-1; unclear D gene. V dropped 6 bases and J dropped 7 bases, with 6 bases sitting between them. Germline V gene data show CDR1 as MNHEY and CDR2 as SVGAGI. The CDR3 extends over 10 amino acids. CDR3 sequence (DNA): TGTGCCAGCAGATCAGTTGAAGCTTTCTTT. Translation: CASRSVEAFF.

The chain combines TRBV6-5 with TRBJ2-7; D gene uncertain. CDR1 is MNHEY and CDR2 is SVGAGI in the germline V gene. V was shortened by 2 bases and J by 4 bases, with 6 bases between the two germline ends. This CDR3 spans 12 amino acids. CDR3 in amino acids: CASSYDGYEQYF. Written as DNA, the CDR3 is TGTGCCAGCAGTTACGACGGGTACGAGCAGTACTTC.

This rearrangement joins TRBV27 to TRBJ1-2, with TRBD1 matching over 10 bases. Germline assignment: CDR1 MNHEY and CDR2 SMNVEV (reference sequence). This CDR3 is built from 16 residues. V was clipped by 5 bases and J by 2 bases; unmatched bases: 8. The CDR3 region has the DNA TGTGCCAGCAGTACTCAGCCGGGACAGGGGAACTATGGCTACACCTTC. Translating it yields CASSTQPGQGNYGYTF.

The J gene is TRBJ2-7, the V gene TRBV25-1; D ambiguous. Trimming cost V 1 base and J 5 bases, with 6 bases left between them. Germline values: CDR1 MGHDK, CDR2 SYGVNS. CDR3 length equals 12 residues. The CDR3 region has the DNA TGTGCCAGCAGTGAATCACATAACGAGCAGTACTTC. Translating it yields CASSESHNEQYF.